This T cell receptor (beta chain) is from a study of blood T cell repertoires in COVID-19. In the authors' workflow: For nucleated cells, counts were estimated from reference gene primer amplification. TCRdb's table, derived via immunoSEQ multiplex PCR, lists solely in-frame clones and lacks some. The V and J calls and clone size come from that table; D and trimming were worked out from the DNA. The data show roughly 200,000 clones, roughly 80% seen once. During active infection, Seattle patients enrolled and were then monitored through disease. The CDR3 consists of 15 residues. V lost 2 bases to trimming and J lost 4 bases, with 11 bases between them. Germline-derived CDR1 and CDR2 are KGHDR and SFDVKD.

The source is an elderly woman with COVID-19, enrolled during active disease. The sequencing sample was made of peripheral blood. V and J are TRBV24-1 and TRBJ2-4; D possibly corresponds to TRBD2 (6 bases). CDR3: CATSDSSARKNIQYF. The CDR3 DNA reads TGTGCCACCAGTGATTCTAGCGCCAGGAAAAACATTCAGTACTTC.